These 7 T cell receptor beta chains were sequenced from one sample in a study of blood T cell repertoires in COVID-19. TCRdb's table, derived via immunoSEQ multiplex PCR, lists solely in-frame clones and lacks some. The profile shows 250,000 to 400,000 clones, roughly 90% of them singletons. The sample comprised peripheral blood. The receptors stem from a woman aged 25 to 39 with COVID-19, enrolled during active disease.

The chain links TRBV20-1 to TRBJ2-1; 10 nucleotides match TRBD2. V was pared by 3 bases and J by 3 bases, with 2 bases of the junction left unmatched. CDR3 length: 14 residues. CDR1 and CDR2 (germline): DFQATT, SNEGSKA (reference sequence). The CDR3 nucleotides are TGCAGTGCTAGTCTAGCGGGAGTCTACAATGAGCAGTTCTTC. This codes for CSASLAGVYNEQFF.

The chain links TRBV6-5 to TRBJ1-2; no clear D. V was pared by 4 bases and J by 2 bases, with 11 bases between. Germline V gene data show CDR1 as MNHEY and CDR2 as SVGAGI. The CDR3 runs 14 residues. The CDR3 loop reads CASSSVTGNYGYTF. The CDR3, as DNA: TGTGCCAGCAGTTCAGTTACGGGGAACTATGGCTACACCTTC.

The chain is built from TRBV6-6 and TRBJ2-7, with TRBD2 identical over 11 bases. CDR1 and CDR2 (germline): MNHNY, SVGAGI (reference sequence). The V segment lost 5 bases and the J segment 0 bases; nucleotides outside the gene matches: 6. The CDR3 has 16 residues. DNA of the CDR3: TGTGCCAGCAGTGGCTCGGGGACTAGCGGCTCCTACGAGCAGTACTTC. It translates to CASSGSGTSGSYEQYF.

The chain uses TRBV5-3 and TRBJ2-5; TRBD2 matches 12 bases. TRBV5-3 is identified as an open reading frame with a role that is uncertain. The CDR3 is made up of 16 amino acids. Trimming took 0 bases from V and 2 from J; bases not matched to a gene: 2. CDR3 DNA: TGTGCCAGAAGCTTGGTCGGACTAGCGGGACAAGAGACCCAGTACTTC. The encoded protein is CARSLVGLAGQETQYF.

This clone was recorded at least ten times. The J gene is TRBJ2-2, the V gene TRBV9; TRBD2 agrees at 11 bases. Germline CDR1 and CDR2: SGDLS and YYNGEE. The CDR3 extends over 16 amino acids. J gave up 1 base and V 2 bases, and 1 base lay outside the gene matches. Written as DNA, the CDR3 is TGTGCCAGCAGCGTTACTAGCGGGAGGAACACCGGGGAGCTGTTTTTT. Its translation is CASSVTSGRNTGELFF.

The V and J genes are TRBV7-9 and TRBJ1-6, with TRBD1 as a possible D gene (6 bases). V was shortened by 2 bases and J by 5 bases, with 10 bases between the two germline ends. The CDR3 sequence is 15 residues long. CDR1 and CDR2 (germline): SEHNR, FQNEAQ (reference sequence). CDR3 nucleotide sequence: TGTGCCAGCAGCTTATCCGACAGGAATAATTCACCCCTCCACTTT. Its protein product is CASSLSDRNNSPLHF.

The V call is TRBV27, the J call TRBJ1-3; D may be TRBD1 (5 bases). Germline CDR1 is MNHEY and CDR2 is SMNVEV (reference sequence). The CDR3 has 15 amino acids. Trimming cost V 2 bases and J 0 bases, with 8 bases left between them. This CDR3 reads CASSLMGPSGNTIYF. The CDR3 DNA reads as TGTGCCAGCAGTTTAATGGGGCCCTCTGGAAACACCATATATTTT.